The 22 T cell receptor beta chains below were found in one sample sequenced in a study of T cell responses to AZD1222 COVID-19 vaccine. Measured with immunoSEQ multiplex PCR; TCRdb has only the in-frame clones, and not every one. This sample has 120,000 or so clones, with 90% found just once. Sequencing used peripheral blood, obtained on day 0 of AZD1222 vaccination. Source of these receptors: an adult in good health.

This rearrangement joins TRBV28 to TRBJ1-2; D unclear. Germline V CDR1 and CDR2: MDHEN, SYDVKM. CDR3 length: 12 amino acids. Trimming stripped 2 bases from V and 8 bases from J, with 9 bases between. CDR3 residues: CASSLMGEGYTF. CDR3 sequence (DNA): TGTGCCAGCAGTTTAATGGGTGAAGGCTACACCTTC.

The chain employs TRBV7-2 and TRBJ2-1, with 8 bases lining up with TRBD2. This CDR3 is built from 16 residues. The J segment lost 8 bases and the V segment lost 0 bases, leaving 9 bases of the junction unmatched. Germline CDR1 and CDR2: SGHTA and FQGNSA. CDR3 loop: CASSLATGRAVHEQFF. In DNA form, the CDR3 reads TGTGCCAGCAGCTTAGCTACCGGGAGGGCCGTCCATGAGCAGTTCTTC.

In nucleotides, the CDR3 is TGTGCCAGCCAGGGGTCGGGCACCGGGGAGCTGTTTTTT. It yields the protein CASQGSGTGELFF. The chain recombines TRBV5-4 with TRBJ2-2; TRBD1 might be the D (6 bases). Germline V gives CDR1 SGHNT, CDR2 YYREEE (reference sequence). Between the trimmed V and J ends, which lost 7 bases and 4 bases, there was a span of 11 bases. This CDR3 has 13 amino acids.

In nucleotides, the CDR3 is TGTGCCAGCAGTTACTCTCTTACTAGCGGGAGTAATAAGTTCTTC. Amino acid sequence: CASSYSLTSGSNKFF. J is TRBJ2-1 and V is TRBV6-5; 11 nucleotides agree with TRBD2. The J segment lost 14 bases and the V segment lost 0 bases, leaving 9 bases of the junction unmatched. The length of the CDR3 is 15 residues. Per the germline V gene, CDR1 is MNHEY and CDR2 is SVGAGI.

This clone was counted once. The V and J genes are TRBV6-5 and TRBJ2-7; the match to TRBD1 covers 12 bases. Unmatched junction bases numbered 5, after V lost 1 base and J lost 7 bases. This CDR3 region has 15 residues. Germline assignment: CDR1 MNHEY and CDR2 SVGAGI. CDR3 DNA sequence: TGTGCCAGCAGTTACTTGGGACAGGGGGCTAGGGAGCAGTACTTC. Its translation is CASSYLGQGAREQYF.

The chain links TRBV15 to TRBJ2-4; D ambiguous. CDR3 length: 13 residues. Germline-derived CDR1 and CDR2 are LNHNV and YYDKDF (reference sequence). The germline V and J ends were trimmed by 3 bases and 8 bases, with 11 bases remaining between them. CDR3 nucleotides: TGTGCCACCAGCAGTCAAGACTTTGACATTCAGTACTTC. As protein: CATSSQDFDIQYF.

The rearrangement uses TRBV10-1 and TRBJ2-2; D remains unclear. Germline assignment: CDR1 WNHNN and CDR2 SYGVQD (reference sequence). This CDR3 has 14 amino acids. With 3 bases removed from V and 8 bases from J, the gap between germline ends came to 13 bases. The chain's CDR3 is CASSDSTMLGELFF. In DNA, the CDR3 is TGCGCCAGCAGTGATTCTACGATGTTGGGGGAGCTGTTTTTT.

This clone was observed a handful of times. The CDR3 DNA follows: TGTGCCAGCAGCGCCAGGTGGCTAGCGGGAGCGCCGGGTGAGCAGTTCTTC. This sequence encodes CASSARWLAGAPGEQFF. The chain recombines TRBV5-6 with TRBJ2-1, with TRBD2 matching over 10 bases. V shed 4 bases, J shed 9 bases, and the junction held 16 bases outside the gene matches. The length of the CDR3 is 17 residues. Germline lookup yields CDR1 SGHDT and CDR2 YYEEEE.

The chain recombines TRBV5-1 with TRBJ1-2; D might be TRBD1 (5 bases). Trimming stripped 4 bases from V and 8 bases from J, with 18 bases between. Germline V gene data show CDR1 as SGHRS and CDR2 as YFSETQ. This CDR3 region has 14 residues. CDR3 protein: CASSLGTRGVGYTF. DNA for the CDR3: TGCGCCAGCAGCCTCGGGACCCGGGGTGTAGGCTACACCTTC.

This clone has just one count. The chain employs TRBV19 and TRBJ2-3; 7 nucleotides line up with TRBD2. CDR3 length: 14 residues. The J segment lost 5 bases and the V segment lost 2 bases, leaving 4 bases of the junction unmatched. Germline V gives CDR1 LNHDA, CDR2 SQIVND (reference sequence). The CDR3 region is CASSISGGGDTQYF. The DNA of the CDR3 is TGTGCCAGTAGTATATCCGGCGGGGGAGATACGCAGTATTTT.

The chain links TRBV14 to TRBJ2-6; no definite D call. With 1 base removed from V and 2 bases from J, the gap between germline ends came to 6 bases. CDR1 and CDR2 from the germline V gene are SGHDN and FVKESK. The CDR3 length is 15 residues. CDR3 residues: CASSQGGTGANVLTF. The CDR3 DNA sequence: TGTGCCAGCAGCCAAGGGGGTACTGGGGCCAACGTCCTGACTTTC.

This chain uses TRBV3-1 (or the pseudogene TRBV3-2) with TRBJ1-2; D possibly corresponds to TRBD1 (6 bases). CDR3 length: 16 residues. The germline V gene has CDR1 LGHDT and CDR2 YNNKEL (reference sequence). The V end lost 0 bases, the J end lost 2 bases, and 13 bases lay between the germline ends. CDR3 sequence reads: CASSQDGAGQNYGYTF. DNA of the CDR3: TGTGCCAGCAGCCAAGACGGGGCGGGACAAAACTATGGCTACACCTTC.

CDR3 coding DNA: TGTGCCACCAGCCGCTACCCCCCAGACAGATTGAACACTGAAGCTTTCTTT. Amino acids: CATSRYPPDRLNTEAFF. The V call is TRBV15, the J call TRBJ1-1; D is perhaps TRBD1 (5 bases). The CDR3 totals 17 residues. The V gene lost 5 bases and the J gene lost 0 bases, with 19 bases spanning the gap. Per the germline V gene, CDR1 is LNHNV and CDR2 is YYDKDF (reference sequence).

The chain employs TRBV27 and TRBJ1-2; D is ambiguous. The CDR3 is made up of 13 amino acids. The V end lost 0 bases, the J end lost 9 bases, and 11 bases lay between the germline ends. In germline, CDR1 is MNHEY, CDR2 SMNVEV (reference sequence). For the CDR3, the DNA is TGTGCCAGCAGTTTATCCCCGGATACTCGCTACACCTTC. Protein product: CASSLSPDTRYTF.

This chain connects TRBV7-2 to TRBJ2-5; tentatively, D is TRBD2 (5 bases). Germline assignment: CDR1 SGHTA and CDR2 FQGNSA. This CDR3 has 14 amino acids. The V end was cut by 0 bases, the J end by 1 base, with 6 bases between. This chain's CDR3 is CASSLARVQETQYF. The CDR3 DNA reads TGTGCCAGCAGCTTAGCGCGGGTCCAAGAGACCCAGTACTTC.

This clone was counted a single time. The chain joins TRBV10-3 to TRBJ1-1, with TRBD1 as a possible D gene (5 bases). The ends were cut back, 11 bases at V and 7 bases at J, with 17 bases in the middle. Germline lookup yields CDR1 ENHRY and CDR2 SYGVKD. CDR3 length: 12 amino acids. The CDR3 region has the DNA TGTGCCGCGGGGGGAGGTAATGGTGAAGCTTTCTTT. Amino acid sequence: CAAGGGNGEAFF.

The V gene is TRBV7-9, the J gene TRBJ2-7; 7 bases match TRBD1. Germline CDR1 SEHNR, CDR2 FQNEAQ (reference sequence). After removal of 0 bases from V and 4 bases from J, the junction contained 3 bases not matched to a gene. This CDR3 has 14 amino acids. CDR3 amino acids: CASSLAVQGYEQYF. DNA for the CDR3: TGTGCCAGCAGCTTAGCGGTACAGGGGTACGAGCAGTACTTC.

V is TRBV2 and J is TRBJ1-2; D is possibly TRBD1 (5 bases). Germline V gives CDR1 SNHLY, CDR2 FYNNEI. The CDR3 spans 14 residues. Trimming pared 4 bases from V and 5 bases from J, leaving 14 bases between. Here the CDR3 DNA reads TGTGCCAGCAGTGTCGGGGGAGGAAAGTATGGCTACACCTTC. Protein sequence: CASSVGGGKYGYTF. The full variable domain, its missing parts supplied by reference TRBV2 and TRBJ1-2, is EPEVTQTPSHQVTQMGQEVILRCVPISNHLYFYWYRQILGQKVEFLVSFYNNEISEKSEIFDDQFSVERPDGSNFTLKIRSTKLEDSAMYFCASSVGGGKYGYTFGSGTRLTVV.

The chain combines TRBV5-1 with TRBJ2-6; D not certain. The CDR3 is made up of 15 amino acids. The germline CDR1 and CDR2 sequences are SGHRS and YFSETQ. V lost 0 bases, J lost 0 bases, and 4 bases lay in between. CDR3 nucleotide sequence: TGCGCCAGCAGCTTGGGGCCCTCTGGGGCCAACGTCCTGACTTTC. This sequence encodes CASSLGPSGANVLTF.

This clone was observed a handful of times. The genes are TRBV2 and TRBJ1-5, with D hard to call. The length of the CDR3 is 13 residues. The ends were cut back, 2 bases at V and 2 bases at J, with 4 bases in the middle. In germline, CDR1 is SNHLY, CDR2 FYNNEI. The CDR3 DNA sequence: TGTGCCAGCAGTGAAAAAGGCAATCAGCCCCAGCATTTT. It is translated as CASSEKGNQPQHF. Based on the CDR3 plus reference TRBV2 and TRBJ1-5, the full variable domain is EPEVTQTPSHQVTQMGQEVILRCVPISNHLYFYWYRQILGQKVEFLVSFYNNEISEKSEIFDDQFSVERPDGSNFTLKIRSTKLEDSAMYFCASSEKGNQPQHFGDGTRLSIL.

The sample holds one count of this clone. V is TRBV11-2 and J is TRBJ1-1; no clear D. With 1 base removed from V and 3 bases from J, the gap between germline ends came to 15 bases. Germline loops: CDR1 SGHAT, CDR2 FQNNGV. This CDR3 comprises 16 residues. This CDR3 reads CASSLAAHIGDTEAFF. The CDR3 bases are TGTGCCAGCAGCTTAGCCGCCCACATTGGGGACACTGAAGCTTTCTTT.

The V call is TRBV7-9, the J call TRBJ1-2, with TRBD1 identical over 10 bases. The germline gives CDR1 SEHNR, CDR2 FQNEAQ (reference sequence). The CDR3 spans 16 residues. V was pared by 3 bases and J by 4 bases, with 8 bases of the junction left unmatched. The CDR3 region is CASSFPGQGPVYGYTF. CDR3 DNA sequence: TGTGCCAGCAGCTTCCCGGGACAGGGGCCGGTCTATGGCTACACCTTC.